This T cell receptor beta chain is drawn from a study of blood T cell repertoires in COVID-19. Study overall: There were acute and convalescent COVID-19 samples, and they came from the United States, Italy and Spain. From T cells, B-cell-depleted T cells, or PBMCs came the material, which was cDNA or gDNA.

CDR1 and CDR2 from the germline V gene are MNHNY and SVGAGI (reference sequence). V was pared by 5 bases and J by 2 bases, with 9 bases of the junction left unmatched. The CDR3 extends over 15 amino acids. Authors' analysis steps: From reference gene primer amplification, estimates of nucleated cell counts were derived. Repertoires were generated with immunoSEQ multiplex PCR, while TCRdb's copy carries only in-frame clones and drops some. The DNA gave D and trimming, while V, J and clone size come from that table. This table has 180,000 or so clones, roughly 86% appearing once. The chain combines TRBV6-6 with TRBJ2-7; 7 nucleotides align to TRBD1. The receptor was derived from a woman aged 45-60 years with acute or convalescent COVID-19. The sequenced material came from peripheral blood. In DNA, the CDR3 is TGTGCCAGCAGTGACACTGGCCAGGGGGCCTACGAGCAGTACTTC. Protein sequence: CASSDTGQGAYEQYF.